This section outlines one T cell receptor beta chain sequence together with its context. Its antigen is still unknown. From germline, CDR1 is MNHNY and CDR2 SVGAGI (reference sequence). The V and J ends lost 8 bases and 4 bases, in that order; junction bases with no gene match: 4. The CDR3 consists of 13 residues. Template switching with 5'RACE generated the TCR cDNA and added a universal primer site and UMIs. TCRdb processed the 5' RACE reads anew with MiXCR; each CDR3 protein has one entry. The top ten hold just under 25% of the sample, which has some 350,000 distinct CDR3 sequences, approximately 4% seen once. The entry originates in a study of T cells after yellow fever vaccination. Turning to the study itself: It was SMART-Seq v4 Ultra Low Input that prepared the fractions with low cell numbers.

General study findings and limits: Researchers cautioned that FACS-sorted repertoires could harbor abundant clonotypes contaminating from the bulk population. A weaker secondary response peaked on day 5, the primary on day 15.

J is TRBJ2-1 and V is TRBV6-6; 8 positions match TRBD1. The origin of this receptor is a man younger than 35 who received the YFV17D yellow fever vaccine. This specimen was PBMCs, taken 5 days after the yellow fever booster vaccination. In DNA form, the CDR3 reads TGTGCCAGCGACAGGGGTCTTTACAATGAGCAGTTCTTC. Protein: CASDRGLYNEQFF.